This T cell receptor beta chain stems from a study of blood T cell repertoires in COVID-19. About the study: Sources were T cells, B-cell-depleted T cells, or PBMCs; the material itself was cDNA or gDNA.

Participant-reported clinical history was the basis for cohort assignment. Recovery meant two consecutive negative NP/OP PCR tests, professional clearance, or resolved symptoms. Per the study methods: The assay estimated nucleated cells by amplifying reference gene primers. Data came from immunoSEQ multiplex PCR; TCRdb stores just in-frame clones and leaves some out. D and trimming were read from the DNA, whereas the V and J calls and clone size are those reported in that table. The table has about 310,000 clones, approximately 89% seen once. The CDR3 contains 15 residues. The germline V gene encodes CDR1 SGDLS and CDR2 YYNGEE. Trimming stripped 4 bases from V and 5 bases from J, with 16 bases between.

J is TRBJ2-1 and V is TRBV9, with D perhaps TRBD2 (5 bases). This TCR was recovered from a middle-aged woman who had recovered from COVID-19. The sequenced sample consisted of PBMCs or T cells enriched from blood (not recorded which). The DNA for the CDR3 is TGTGCCAGCAGCCCCTACGGGGTGATTAACAATGAGCAGTTCTTC. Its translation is CASSPYGVINNEQFF.